This is a list of T cell receptor beta chains from one sample in a study of blood T cell repertoires in COVID-19. Sequencing was performed with immunoSEQ multiplex PCR; in TCRdb, only in-frame clones are kept and a portion is missing. The sample records under 200,000 clones, about nine tenths being singletons. The sample comprised peripheral blood. All receptors come from a man between 18 and 29 years old with COVID-19, enrolled during active disease. Each CDR3 is given with its conserved first and last residue. The D gene is left open where the match is weak. For some rows the clone size is stated as once, few or many, or as a class when expanded; others skip it.

D gene,J gene,V gene,clone size,CDR3 protein,CDR3 DNA
TRBD2,TRBJ2-7,TRBV18,NA,CASSPSGRYEQYF,TGTGCCAGCTCACCCAGCGGGAGGTACGAGCAGTACTTC
NA,TRBJ2-5,TRBV5-4,NA,CASTSSPGAPQYF,TGTGCCAGCACCAGCTCCCCTGGGGCCCCCCAGTACTTC
TRBD2,TRBJ2-7,TRBV20-1,NA,CSASPREAQYF,TGCAGTGCTAGCCCCCGGGAGGCGCAGTACTTC
TRBD2,TRBJ2-7,TRBV10-3,NA,CAISDLSGLRVDEQYF,TGTGCCATCAGTGACCTTAGCGGGTTGAGAGTCGACGAGCAGTACTTC
TRBD2,TRBJ2-1,TRBV9,NA,CASSVEASGSNEQFF,TGTGCCAGCAGCGTAGAGGCTAGCGGGAGCAATGAGCAGTTCTTC
NA,TRBJ2-7,TRBV7-9,NA,CASSSTGTPAYEQYF,TGTGCCAGCAGCTCTACCGGGACTCCCGCCTACGAGCAGTACTTC
NA,TRBJ2-6,TRBV7-3,once,CASSLIRGTGANVLTF,TGTGCCAGCAGCTTAATACGGGGAACTGGGGCCAACGTCCTGACTTTC
NA,TRBJ1-1,TRBV28,NA,CATQSGSEAFF,TGTGCCACCCAGAGCGGCAGTGAAGCTTTCTTT
TRBD2,TRBJ2-1,TRBV11-2,NA,CASTSGRNRYNEQFF,TGTGCCAGCACTAGCGGGAGGAATAGATACAATGAGCAGTTCTTC
NA,TRBJ1-5,TRBV7-2,NA,CASSLVAGVGNQPQHF,TGTGCCAGCAGCTTAGTAGCCGGGGTAGGCAATCAGCCCCAGCATTTT
NA,TRBJ1-4,TRBV28,NA,CASSIVPQGPNEKLFF,TGTGCCAGCAGCATCGTCCCGCAGGGGCCTAATGAAAAACTGTTTTTT
TRBD1,TRBJ1-5,TRBV10-3,NA,CATTGQANQPQHF,TGTGCCACCACGGGACAGGCCAATCAGCCCCAGCATTTT
NA,TRBJ1-5,TRBV7-6,NA,CASSLGVLGSSNQPQHF,TGTGCCAGCAGCTTAGGTGTATTAGGGAGTAGCAATCAGCCCCAGCATTTT
TRBD2,TRBJ2-3,TRBV7-9,once,CASSLEYAGGNTDTQYF,TGTGCCAGCAGCTTGGAGTACGCGGGAGGAAACACAGATACGCAGTATTTT
TRBD2,TRBJ2-1,TRBV5-1,NA,CASSLAGVGGAGAGNEQFF,TGCGCCAGCAGCTTGGCCGGGGTTGGAGGCGCGGGAGCGGGGAATGAGCAGTTCTTC
TRBD2,TRBJ2-1,TRBV7-8,few,CASSSRAIAGFSYNEQFF,TGTGCCAGCAGCTCCCGCGCCATAGCGGGATTCTCCTACAATGAGCAGTTCTTC
TRBD2,TRBJ2-1,TRBV30,NA,CAWDPAGGSNEQFF,TGTGCCTGGGACCCAGCGGGAGGGAGCAATGAGCAGTTCTTC
TRBD2,TRBJ2-7,TRBV27,NA,CASSPGGGYEQYF,TGTGCCAGCAGTCCCGGGGGGGGCTACGAGCAGTACTTC
NA,TRBJ2-2,TRBV4-2,NA,CASSREITNTGELFF,TGTGCCAGCAGCCGAGAAATCACGAACACCGGGGAGCTGTTTTTT
NA,TRBJ2-2,TRBV7-9,NA,CASSSQLAANTGELFF,TGTGCCAGCAGCTCCCAATTAGCGGCTAACACCGGGGAGCTGTTTTTT
NA,TRBJ2-7,TRBV5-5,few,CASSLVSGLYEQYF,TGTGCCAGCAGCTTAGTTTCAGGCTTATACGAGCAGTACTTC
NA,TRBJ1-6,TRBV15,once,CATSSAPQRAYSPLHF,TGTGCCACCAGCAGCGCTCCCCAGCGGGCTTATTCACCCCTCCACTTT
NA,TRBJ1-1,TRBV18,NA,CASSPGHQAFF,TGTGCCAGCTCACCCGGACACCAAGCTTTCTTT
TRBD1,TRBJ1-5,TRBV15,NA,CATSSQQGSEHQPQHF,TGTGCCACCAGCAGCCAACAGGGGAGTGAGCATCAGCCCCAGCATTTT
TRBD1,TRBJ1-6,TRBV7-9,NA,CASSLVTGGRNSPLHF,TGTGCCAGCAGCTTAGTAACAGGGGGTCGTAATTCACCCCTCCACTTT
NA,TRBJ1-5,TRBV19,NA,CASSKGHFSNQPQHF,TGTGCCAGTAGTAAGGGACACTTTAGCAATCAGCCCCAGCATTTT
TRBD1,TRBJ1-6,TRBV28,NA,CASSSFGTGNSPLHF,TGTGCCAGCAGCTCCTTTGGGACAGGGAATTCACCCCTCCACTTT
NA,TRBJ2-1,TRBV19,NA,CASSIGQSNEQFF,TGTGCCAGTAGTATTGGACAGTCAAATGAGCAGTTCTTC
NA,TRBJ2-2,TRBV11-2,NA,CASSYSYAWSDTGELFF,TGTGCCAGCAGCTACTCGTATGCGTGGAGTGACACCGGGGAGCTGTTTTTT
TRBD1,TRBJ1-6,TRBV4-3,NA,CASSQYGTGVGSPLHF,TGCGCCAGCAGCCAGTACGGGACAGGGGTTGGTTCACCCCTCCACTTT
TRBD1,TRBJ2-7,TRBV6-6,NA,CASSRTGMGTDEQYF,TGTGCCAGCAGCCGAACAGGGATGGGGACAGACGAGCAGTACTTC
NA,TRBJ1-5,TRBV5-4,NA,CASSLGADQPQHF,TGTGCCAGCAGCCTGGGGGCCGATCAGCCCCAGCATTTT
NA,TRBJ2-2,TRBV11-3,NA,CASSLAGNTGELFF,TGTGCCAGCAGCTTAGCGGGTAACACCGGGGAGCTGTTTTTT
TRBD2,TRBJ2-2,TRBV27,NA,CASSLFSGRAGTGELFF,TGTGCCAGCAGTTTATTTAGCGGGAGGGCCGGGACCGGGGAGCTGTTTTTT
TRBD2,TRBJ2-1,TRBV6-6,NA,CASSLTSGNYNEQFF,TGTGCCAGCAGCCTAACTAGCGGGAACTACAATGAGCAGTTCTTC
TRBD2,TRBJ2-7,TRBV9,NA,CASSGGLAGGPGYEQYF,TGTGCCAGCAGCGGGGGACTAGCGGGAGGGCCTGGGTACGAGCAGTACTTC
NA,TRBJ2-7,TRBV28,NA,CASSRGIYEQYF,TGTGCCAGCAGTAGAGGAATCTACGAGCAGTACTTC
TRBD1,TRBJ1-1,TRBV5-4,NA,CASKGTGRTEAFF,TGTGCCAGCAAGGGGACAGGGCGGACTGAAGCTTTCTTT
NA,TRBJ2-1,TRBV28,NA,CASTPRSSYNEQFF,TGTGCCAGCACCCCCCGCAGCTCCTACAATGAGCAGTTCTTC
TRBD2,TRBJ2-3,TRBV6-6,NA,CASSVKGLAGVDTQYF,TGTGCCAGCAGTGTGAAGGGACTAGCGGGAGTGGATACGCAGTATTTT